The present entry profiles one T cell receptor (beta chain) with its context. This clonotype was detected only a few times. It has no known antigen specificity. Per-base quality was not reported, and no clone a single base away is much larger than it. The data were obtained in a study of blood T cells in healthy people across ages (dated by TCRdb to between 2015 and 2016). About the investigation overall: In model experiments, roughly one uniquely barcoded TCR beta cDNA molecule per two T cells was captured by template switching. To track age-related changes in TCR beta repertoire diversity, the study relied on deep sequencing normalized with unique cDNA molecular identifiers. The study analyzed two additional independent replicas of 1 million unique cDNA reads from the same blood draw for two donors, one aged 18 to 29 and one aged 80 or older. To avoid experimental bias, donors of different ages were spread randomly across the sequencing lanes. The donors were divided into four age groups: young (average around 16 years), middle-aged (approximately 41), aged (about 60) and long-lived (roughly 88).

Paper-wide results and their limitations: Compared with the aged group, the long-lived group had more naive CD4+ T cells, fewer expanded clones and increased TCR diversity, suggesting age selection. The percentage of naive T cells measured by flow cytometry correlated strongly with observed TCR beta diversity. Observed TCR beta diversity per million T cells fell roughly linearly with age, and a significant reduction was already apparent by age roughly 41. Because the CMV infection status of the donors was unknown, age-related changes in expanded clonotypes may potentially have been confounded. Estimates of total diversity based on one million sequenced T cells were considered lower bounds and underestimates. Because profiling used bulk unsorted PBMCs, naive and antigen-experienced compartments could not be compared conclusively.

Systemically healthy Caucasian individuals from Russia, 35 to 40 in total and aged about 6 to 95 years, were included as donors. Roughly 10 milliliters of peripheral blood were drawn from each donor into EDTA-treated Vacutainer tubes. PBMCs were isolated by Ficoll-Paque density-gradient centrifugation, with at least 7 million obtained per sample. Total RNA was extracted from PBMCs with Trizol reagent, with at least 5.5 micrograms obtained per sample. The percentages of naive CD45RAhigh/CD27high T cells were determined by flow cytometry on a PBMC aliquot from every donor. Library preparation used 5' RACE. The sequencer was an Illumina HiSeq 2500. A second about 6 to 11 cycle PCR used a sample-barcoded 5' primer and a J-beta primer mix. Each TCR beta cDNA molecule received a unique molecular identifier from a template-switch 5' adaptor carrying 12 random nucleotides. At least 3 million CDR3-containing paired-end reads were obtained from each sample. First-strand cDNA synthesis was performed from all RNA using the Mint cDNA synthesis kit, with priming by a TRBC-specific oligonucleotide. Following uracil-DNA glycosylase treatment, a first 18-cycle PCR with universal primers M1SS and BC2_uni_R was performed on all cDNA. In the authors' own workflow: Normalization of each sample was performed by random selection of 1 million high-quality reads, each carrying a distinct molecular identifier. Instead of being binned into consensus sequences, reads with shared molecular identifiers were discarded. MiTCR, run with a Q25 quality threshold and the strictest error-elimination algorithm, handled CDR3 identification, clonotype clustering and error correction. A nonparametric unseen species model with Euler transformation was used to estimate lower-bound total TCR beta diversity. Starting from the raw public reads, TCRdb applied fastp trimming at Q25, assembled clones with MiXCR and retained in-frame beta chains. Identical CDR3 protein sequences are pooled into one entry, listed with their most common genes and DNA. The authors' filters were not applied to this entry. For this sample the table gives around 1,100,000 distinct CDR3 sequences, of which under 40% were detected only once. The top ten clonotypes cover about 12% of the sample.

V is shortened by 6 bases, J by 0 bases, and the region joining them spans 9 bases. Counted from cysteine to phenylalanine, this CDR3 has 14 amino acids. Left in the record is the CDR3 DNA by itself, 42 bases read in frame from the first base. Based on the germline V gene, the CDR1 and CDR2 sequences are SNHLY and FYNNEI. Here the chain combines TRBV2 and TRBJ2-1; possibly the D gene is TRBD1, per 6 matching bases. Input material: blood. This TCR was recovered from a man aged 18 to 35 in good health. The base sequence is TGTGCCAGCAGGGACAGCCGCTCCTACAATGAGCAGTTCTTC. This sequence encodes CASRDSRSYNEQFF.